This T cell receptor beta chain was profiled in a study of blood T cell repertoires in COVID-19. In the study overall: Material from acute and convalescent COVID-19 was sourced from the United States, Italy and Spain.

Generated by immunoSEQ multiplex PCR, the TCRdb table keeps only in-frame clones and is missing some. The sample has fewer than 250,000 clones, 70% to 90% seen once. There are 14 residues in the CDR3. Per germline, CDR1 SGHKS and CDR2 YYEKEE (reference sequence). Trimming took off 6 bases at V and 6 bases at J, with 18 bases between the two ends. Ages ranged from about 18 to 89 years, with residence in 24 US areas. Cohort placement rested on clinical history that participants reported themselves. The TCR was taken from a man aged 45-65 years who had been exposed to COVID-19. The sequenced material came from PBMCs or T cells enriched from blood (not recorded which). The genes are TRBV5-5 and TRBJ1-1; tentative D call: TRBD1 (5 bases). The CDR3, as DNA: TGTGCCAGCACCCGGGGAGGGGAGGCCCCTGAAGCTTTCTTT. It translates to CASTRGGEAPEAFF. Combining the CDR3 with reference TRBV5-5 and TRBJ1-1 gives the whole variable domain DAGVTQSPTHLIKTRGQQVTLRCSPISGHKSVSWYQQVLGQGPQFIFQYYEKEERGRGNFPDRFSARQFPNYSSELNVNALLLGDSALYLCASTRGGEAPEAFFGQGTRLTVV.